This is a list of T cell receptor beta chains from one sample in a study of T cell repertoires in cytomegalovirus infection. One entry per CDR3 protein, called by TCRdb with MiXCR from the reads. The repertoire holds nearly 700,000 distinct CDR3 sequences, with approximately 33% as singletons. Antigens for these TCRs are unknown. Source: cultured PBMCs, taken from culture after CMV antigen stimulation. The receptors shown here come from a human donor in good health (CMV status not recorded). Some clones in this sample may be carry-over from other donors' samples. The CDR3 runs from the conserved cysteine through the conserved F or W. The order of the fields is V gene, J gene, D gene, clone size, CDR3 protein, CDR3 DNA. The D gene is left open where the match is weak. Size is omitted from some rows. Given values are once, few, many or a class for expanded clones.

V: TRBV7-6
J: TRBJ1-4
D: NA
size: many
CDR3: CASSPSVGGEKLFF
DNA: TGTGCCAGCAGTCCTAGCGTTGGTGGTGAAAAACTGTTTTTT

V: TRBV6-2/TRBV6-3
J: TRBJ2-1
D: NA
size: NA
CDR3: CASSYLGSANEQFF
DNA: TGTGCCAGCAGTTACTTGGGGTCGGCCAATGAGCAGTTCTTC

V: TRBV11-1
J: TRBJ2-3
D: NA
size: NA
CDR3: CASSLKRAPADTQYF
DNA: TGTGCCAGCAGCTTGAAGCGGGCGCCGGCAGATACGCAGTATTTT

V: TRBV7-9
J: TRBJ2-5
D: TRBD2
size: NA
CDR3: CASRRRGEEETQYF
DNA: TGTGCCAGCAGACGTCGGGGGGAAGAGGAGACCCAGTACTTC

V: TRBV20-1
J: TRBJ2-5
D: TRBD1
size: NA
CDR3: CSARGTGWKETQYF
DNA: TGCAGTGCTAGAGGGACAGGGTGGAAAGAGACCCAGTACTTC

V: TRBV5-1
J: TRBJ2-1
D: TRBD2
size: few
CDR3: CASSWGLAGSSYNEQFF
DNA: TGCGCCAGCAGCTGGGGACTAGCGGGGTCGTCCTACAATGAGCAGTTCTTC

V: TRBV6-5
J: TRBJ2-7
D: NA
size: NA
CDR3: CASRPRLKGSYEQYF
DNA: TGTGCCAGCAGACCCCGACTAAAAGGCTCCTACGAGCAGTACTTC

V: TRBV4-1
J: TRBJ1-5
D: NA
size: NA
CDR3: CASSQGEGFGQPQHF
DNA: TGCGCCAGCAGCCAAGGGGAGGGCTTTGGTCAGCCCCAGCATTTT

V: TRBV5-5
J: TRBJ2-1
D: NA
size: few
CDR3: CASSVLENEQFF
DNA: TGTGCCAGCAGCGTATTAGAGAATGAGCAGTTCTTC

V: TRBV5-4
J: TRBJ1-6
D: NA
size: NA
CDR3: CASSPGSRNSPLHF
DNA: TGTGCCAGCAGCCCTGGCAGTCGTAATTCACCCCTCCACTTT